This TCR beta chain was obtained from a study of blood T cell repertoires in COVID-19. Using immunoSEQ multiplex PCR, the repertoire was profiled, and TCRdb retains in-frame clones only, with some absent. This sample has some 670,000 clones; 70% to 90% occur once, and the top ten carry 0.2% to 0.3%. Germline CDR1 is LNHNV and CDR2 is YYDKDF (reference sequence). The length of the CDR3 is 15 residues. V was clipped by 1 base and J by 1 base, with 11 bases between them. The sequence was obtained from a woman under 30 with acute or convalescent COVID-19. V is TRBV15 and J is TRBJ2-7; D call uncertain. The sequenced material came from peripheral blood. CDR3 bases: TGTGCCACCAGCAGAGTAGTTTACAGATCCTACGAGCAGTACTTC. Translated, it gives CATSRVVYRSYEQYF. The full variable domain, in which reference TRBV15 and TRBJ2-7 provide the parts outside the CDR3, is DAMVIQNPRYQVTQFGKPVTLSCSQTLNHNVMYWYQQKSSQAPKLLFHYYDKDFNNEADTPDNFQSRRPNTSFCFLDIRSPGLGDTAMYLCATSRVVYRSYEQYFGPGTRLTVT.